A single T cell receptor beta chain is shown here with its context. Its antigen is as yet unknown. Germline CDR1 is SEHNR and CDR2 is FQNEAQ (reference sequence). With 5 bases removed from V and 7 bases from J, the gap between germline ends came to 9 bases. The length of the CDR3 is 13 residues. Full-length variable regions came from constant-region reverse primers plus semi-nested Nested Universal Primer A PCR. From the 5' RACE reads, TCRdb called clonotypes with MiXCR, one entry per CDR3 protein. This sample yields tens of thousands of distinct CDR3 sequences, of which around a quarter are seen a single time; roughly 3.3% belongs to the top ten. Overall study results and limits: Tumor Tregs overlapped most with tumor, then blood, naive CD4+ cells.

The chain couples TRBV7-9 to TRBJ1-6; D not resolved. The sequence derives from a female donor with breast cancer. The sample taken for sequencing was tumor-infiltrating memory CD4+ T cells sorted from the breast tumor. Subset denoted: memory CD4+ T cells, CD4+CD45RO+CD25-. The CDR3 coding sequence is TGTGCCAGCAGCCTGGGAGGAAATTCACCCCTCCACTTT. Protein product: CASSLGGNSPLHF.